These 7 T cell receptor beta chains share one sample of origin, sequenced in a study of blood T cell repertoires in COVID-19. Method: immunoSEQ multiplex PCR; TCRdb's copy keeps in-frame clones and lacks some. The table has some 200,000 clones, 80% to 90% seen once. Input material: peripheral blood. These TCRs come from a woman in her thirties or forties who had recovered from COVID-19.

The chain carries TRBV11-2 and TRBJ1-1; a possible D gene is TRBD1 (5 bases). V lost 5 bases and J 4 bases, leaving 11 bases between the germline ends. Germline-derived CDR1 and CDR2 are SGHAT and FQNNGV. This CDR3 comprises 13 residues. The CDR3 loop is CASSIQDSTEAFF. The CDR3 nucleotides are TGTGCCAGCAGCATACAGGATTCCACTGAAGCTTTCTTT.

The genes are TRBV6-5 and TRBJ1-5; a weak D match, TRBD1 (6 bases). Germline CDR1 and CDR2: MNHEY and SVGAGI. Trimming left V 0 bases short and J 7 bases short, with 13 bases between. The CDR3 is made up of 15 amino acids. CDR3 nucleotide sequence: TGTGCCAGCAGTTACTCTTTGGGGCAGGGGCAGCCCCAGCATTTT. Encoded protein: CASSYSLGQGQPQHF.

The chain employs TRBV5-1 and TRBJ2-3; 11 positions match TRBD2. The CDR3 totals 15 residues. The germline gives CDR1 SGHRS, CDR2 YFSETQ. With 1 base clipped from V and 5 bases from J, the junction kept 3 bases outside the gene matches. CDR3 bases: TGCGCCAGCAGCTTGACTAGCGGGGGATTAGATACGCAGTATTTT. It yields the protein CASSLTSGGLDTQYF. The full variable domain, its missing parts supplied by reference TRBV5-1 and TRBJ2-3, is KAGVTQTPRYLIKTRGQQVTLSCSPISGHRSVSWYQQTPGQGLQFLFEYFSETQRNKGNFPGRFSGRQFSNSRSEMNVSTLELGDSALYLCASSLTSGGLDTQYFGPGTRLTVL.

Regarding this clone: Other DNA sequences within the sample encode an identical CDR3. This CDR3 is CASSLLPGQGDSPLHF. DNA of the CDR3: TGTGCCAGCAGTTTATTACCGGGACAGGGGGATTCACCCCTCCACTTT. The chain links TRBV28 to TRBJ1-6, with 11 bases lining up with TRBD1. This CDR3 region has 16 residues. The ends lost 1 base at V and 8 bases at J; junction bases unmatched: 4. CDR1 is MDHEN and CDR2 is SYDVKM in the germline V gene.

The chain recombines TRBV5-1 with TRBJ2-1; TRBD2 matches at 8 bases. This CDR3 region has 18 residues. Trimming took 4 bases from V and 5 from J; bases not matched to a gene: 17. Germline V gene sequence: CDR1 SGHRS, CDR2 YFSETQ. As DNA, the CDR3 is TGCGCCAGCAGCCTGGGAAACCCGGCGGGGGGCCGGGACAATGAGCAGTTCTTC. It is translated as CASSLGNPAGGRDNEQFF.

CDR3 bases: TGTGCCAGTAGTATCGGGGTTGAAGATACGCAGTATTTT. It yields the protein CASSIGVEDTQYF. This rearrangement joins TRBV19 to TRBJ2-3, with a possible D match to TRBD2 (5 bases). Per the germline V gene, CDR1 is LNHDA and CDR2 is SQIVND (reference sequence). This CDR3 is built from 13 residues. V lost 3 bases and J lost 5, with 9 bases in between.

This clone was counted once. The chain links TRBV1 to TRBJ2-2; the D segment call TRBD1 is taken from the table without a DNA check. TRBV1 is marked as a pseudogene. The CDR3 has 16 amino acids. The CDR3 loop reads CTSSSRDRDLTGELFF. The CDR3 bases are TGCACCAGCAGCTCCCGGGACAGAGATCTTACCGGGGAGCTGTTTTTT.